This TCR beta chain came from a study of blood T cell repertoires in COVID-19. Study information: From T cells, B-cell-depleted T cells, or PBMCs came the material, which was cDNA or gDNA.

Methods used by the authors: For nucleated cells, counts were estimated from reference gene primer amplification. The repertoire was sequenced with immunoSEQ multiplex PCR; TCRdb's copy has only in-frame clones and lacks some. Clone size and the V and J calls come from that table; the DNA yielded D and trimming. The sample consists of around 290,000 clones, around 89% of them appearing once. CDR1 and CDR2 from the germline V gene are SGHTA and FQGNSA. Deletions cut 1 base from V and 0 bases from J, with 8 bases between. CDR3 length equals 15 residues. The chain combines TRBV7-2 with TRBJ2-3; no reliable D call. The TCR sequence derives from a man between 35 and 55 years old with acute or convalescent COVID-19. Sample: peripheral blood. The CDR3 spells CASSLGSSSTDTQYF. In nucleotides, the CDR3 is TGTGCCAGCAGCTTAGGTTCTTCTAGCACAGATACGCAGTATTTT. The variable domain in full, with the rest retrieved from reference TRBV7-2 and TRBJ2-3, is GAGVSQSPSNKVTEKGKDVELRCDPISGHTALYWYRQSLGQGLEFLIYFQGNSAPDKSGLPSDRFSAERTGGSVSTLTIQRTQQEDSAVYLCASSLGSSSTDTQYFGPGTRLTVL.